Described below is a single TCR beta chain sequence and its context. The assay was immunoSEQ multiplex PCR, and TCRdb's table has in-frame clones only and misses some. The table includes 100,000 to 150,000 clones, over 80% detected once. The data derive from a study of blood T cell repertoires in COVID-19. Study at large: The samples span acute and convalescent COVID-19 from the United States, Italy and Spain. Sample material is recorded as cDNA or gDNA derived from T cells, B-cell-depleted T cells, or PBMCs.

The V gene's germline CDR1 is DFQATT and CDR2 SNEGSKA (reference sequence). The CDR3 has 15 amino acids. Between the trimmed V and J ends, which lost 3 bases and 2 bases, there was a span of 17 bases. The sample taken for sequencing was peripheral blood. V usage is TRBV20-1 and J usage is TRBJ2-7; possible D gene TRBD2, 6 bases. This sequence originates from a man aged 60-69 years with acute or convalescent COVID-19. CDR3 loop: CSASAGGTSTYEQYF. CDR3 nucleotides: TGCAGTGCTAGTGCCGGCGGGACGTCGACCTACGAGCAGTACTTC.